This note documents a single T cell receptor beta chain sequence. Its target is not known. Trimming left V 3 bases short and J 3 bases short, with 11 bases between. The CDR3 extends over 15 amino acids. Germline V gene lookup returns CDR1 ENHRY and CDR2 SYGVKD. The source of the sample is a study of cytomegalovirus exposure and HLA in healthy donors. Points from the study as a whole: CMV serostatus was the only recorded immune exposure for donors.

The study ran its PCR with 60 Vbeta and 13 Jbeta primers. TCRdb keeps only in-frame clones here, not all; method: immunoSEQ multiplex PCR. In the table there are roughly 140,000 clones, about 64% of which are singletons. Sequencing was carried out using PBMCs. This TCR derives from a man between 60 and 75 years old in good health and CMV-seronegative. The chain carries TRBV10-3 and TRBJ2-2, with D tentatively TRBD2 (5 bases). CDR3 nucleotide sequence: TGTGCCATCAGTGATCTAGCCCCGGACACCGGGGAGCTGTTTTTT. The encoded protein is CAISDLAPDTGELFF.